This T cell receptor beta chain was captured by sequencing in a study of cytomegalovirus exposure and HLA in healthy donors. The study ran its PCR with 60 Vbeta and 13 Jbeta primers. As originally analysed: Among the unique TCR beta chains that a later analysis counted, 80 million to 100 million in all, around 11 million were shared. TCRdb's table, derived via immunoSEQ multiplex PCR, lists solely in-frame clones and lacks some. V and J calls and clone size follow that table, whereas D and trimming were derived from the DNA. The sample has 25,000 to 40,000 clones, approximately 61% seen once. CDR1 is SQVTM and CDR2 is ANQGSEA in the germline V gene. With 6 bases clipped from V and 7 bases from J, the junction kept 5 bases outside the gene matches. The CDR3 has 13 amino acids. With respect to this clone: Its antigen is unknown.

Points from the study as a whole: The study designated about 180 TCR beta chains cytomegalovirus-associated. TCR beta V- and J-gene trimming was later associated with a missense DCLRE1C variant. Later work found that TCR association rates differed between HLA loci; DRB1 had the most and HLA-C the fewest.

The chain recombines TRBV29-1 with TRBJ1-6; TRBD1 agrees at 8 bases. The TCR originated in a man between 50 and 59 years old in good health and CMV-seropositive. Sample: PBMCs. The DNA of the CDR3 is TGCAGCGTAGAGACAGGGGTGAATTCACCCCTCCACTTT. Translated, it gives CSVETGVNSPLHF.